This is a list of T cell receptor beta chains from one sample in a study of spatial heterogeneity in lung cancer. Via MiXCR, TCRdb re-called the 5' RACE reads, giving one row per CDR3 protein. The sample consists of 40,000 to 55,000 distinct CDR3 sequences, roughly 13% of them appearing once. The sequences come from PBMCs, collected at surgery. The source is a male donor with early-stage non-small cell lung cancer. CDR3s leave out the opening cysteine and the closing phenylalanine or tryptophan. The listing skips clone size in some rows; elsewhere it reads once, few, many or a size class.

TRBJ1-4	TRBV4-3	.	ASSQDPGADEKLF
TRBJ2-7	TRBV10-3	many	AISGPGQGGYEQY
TRBJ2-5	TRBV5-5	.	ASSPAAQETQY
TRBJ2-3	TRBV7-2	.	ASSFPLVKTQY
TRBJ1-1	TRBV12-3/TRBV12-4	.	ASSLAGSGTEAF
TRBJ2-1	TRBV3-1	.	ASSQGGVTSRTAGYNEQF
TRBJ1-6	TRBV11-2	.	ASSRAGINSPLH
TRBJ1-1	TRBV9	few	ASSVVRGFTTEAF
TRBJ1-2	TRBV5-6	.	ASRRQGSNYGYT
TRBJ2-3	TRBV24-1	few	ATRGLAGGTDTQY
TRBJ2-7	TRBV5-1	many	ASSPGTGVYEQY
TRBJ2-5	TRBV9	few	ASSRGQQETQY
TRBJ2-1	TRBV12-3/TRBV12-4	.	ASSIGAPSYNEQF
TRBJ2-5	TRBV25-1	.	ASSEGIAATQETQY
TRBJ1-4	TRBV20-1	few	SARAGTNEKLF
TRBJ2-1	TRBV7-9	.	ASRPSTGNEQF
TRBJ2-1	TRBV9	many	ASSVVLAEYNEQF
TRBJ2-3	TRBV20-1	many	SARAPGVQADTQY
TRBJ1-5	TRBV12-3/TRBV12-4	many	ASSPSGQPQH
TRBJ2-7	TRBV3-1	many	ASSQETATLYEQY
TRBJ2-3	TRBV6-6	few	ASSLGQGIDTQY
TRBJ2-7	TRBV27	few	ASIGLGSYEQY
TRBJ2-7	TRBV12-3/TRBV12-4	many	ASSLGTHYEQY
TRBJ1-1	TRBV10-3	few	ATLAGGRNTEAF
TRBJ1-2	TRBV7-9	.	ASSLVASDYGYT
TRBJ2-1	TRBV18	once	ASSLADYSEQF
TRBJ1-3	TRBV9	.	ASSEGYSGNTIY
TRBJ1-1	TRBV20-1	.	SARDRRTNTEAF
TRBJ1-6	TRBV4-3	.	ASSLGHKGNSPLH